The entry below gives a single T cell receptor (beta chain) sequence along with its context. Its antigen is not known. This entry is derived from a study of T cells expressing NK-cell markers. Making the TCR beta cDNA relied on 5'RACE template switching with UMIs. One entry per CDR3 protein, without DNA, is what TCRdb gives after re-calling the 5' RACE reads. In all, the sample yields 450,000 to 600,000 distinct CDR3 sequences. The CDR3 consists of 15 residues. Germline CDR1 and CDR2: LNHNV and YYDKDF (reference sequence). Broader study findings: HCMV specificity of expanded NKG2C+ T cell clones remained unclear. Dominant NKG2C+ clonotypes in 5 or 6 donors made up about 1.0-8% of CD8+ T cells.

The receptor was derived from a man aged 18 to 29 in good health. Input material: blood T cells: a sorted CD56 or NKG2C T cell subset, CD4+ or CD8+ T cells, or bulk PBMC T cells (not recorded which). This chain uses TRBV15 with TRBJ2-3. The CDR3 spells CATSRRAGFDDTQYF.